This TCR beta chain was obtained from a study of T-cell reconstitution after alpha-beta-depleted transplantation in children. Trimming took off 4 bases at V and 6 bases at J, with 10 bases between the two ends. This CDR3 contains 13 residues. Germline CDR1 reads SGHVS; CDR2 reads FNYEAQ. Construction of the TCRbeta library involved unique molecular identifiers. TCRdb recomputed calls from the PCR reads with MiXCR, one row per CDR3 protein. This table has 750,000 to 950,000 distinct CDR3 sequences, roughly 15% appearing once. This clonotype was seen a handful of times. This chain connects TRBV7-6 to TRBJ1-5; a possible D gene is TRBD1 (6 bases). The sample consisted of PBMCs, mostly from graft donor cells, taken 360 days after TCRalphabeta/CD19-depleted stem cell transplant. This receptor was identified in a male patient younger than 18 who had a stem cell transplant for acute lymphoblastic leukemia, so the T cells may come from the graft donor. In nucleotides, the CDR3 is TGTGCCAGCAGCTGGGGGCCGAGTCAGCCCCAGCATTTT. Translated, it gives CASSWGPSQPQHF.